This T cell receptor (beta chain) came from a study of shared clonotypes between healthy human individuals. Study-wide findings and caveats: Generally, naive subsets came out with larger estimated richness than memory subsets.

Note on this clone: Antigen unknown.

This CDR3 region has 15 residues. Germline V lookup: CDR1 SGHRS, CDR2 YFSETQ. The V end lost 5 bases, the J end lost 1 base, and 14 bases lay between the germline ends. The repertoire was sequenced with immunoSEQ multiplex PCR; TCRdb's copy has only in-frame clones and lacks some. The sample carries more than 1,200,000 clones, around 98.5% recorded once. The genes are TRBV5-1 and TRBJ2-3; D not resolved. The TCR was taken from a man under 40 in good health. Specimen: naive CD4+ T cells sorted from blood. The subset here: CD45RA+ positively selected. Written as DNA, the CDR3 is TGCGCCAGCAGGCCTCAGTATTTCCGCACAGATACGCAGTATTTT. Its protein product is CASRPQYFRTDTQYF.